The 24 T cell receptor beta chains reported below all come from one sample, sequenced in a study of shared clonotypes between healthy human individuals. This table comes from immunoSEQ multiplex PCR, and its TCRdb copy is limited to in-frame clones, with some not included. The sample has almost 750,000 clones, over 55% seen once. The sample was memory CD4+ T cells sorted from blood. This sample's subset: CD45RA-negative fraction. These receptors came from a woman aged 25 to 39 in good health.

The chain links TRBV5-1 to TRBJ2-1; D possibly corresponds to TRBD1 (7 bases). Trimming pared 4 bases from V and 4 bases from J, leaving 12 bases between. Germline loops: CDR1 SGHRS, CDR2 YFSETQ. The CDR3 sequence is 14 residues long. The CDR3, as DNA: TGCGCCAGCAGCGCGGGACAGATATACAATGAGCAGTTCTTC. Amino acids: CASSAGQIYNEQFF.

The chain couples TRBV19 to TRBJ1-5; 7 nucleotides agree with TRBD1. V was pared by 5 bases and J by 7 bases, with 17 bases of the junction left unmatched. The CDR3 is made up of 17 amino acids. CDR1 is LNHDA, CDR2 SQIVND, per germline (reference sequence). CDR3 DNA sequence: TGTGCCAGTAGTTCCTCGCGGGGGGACAGTTGGGGCCAGCCCCAGCATTTT. This gives the protein CASSSSRGDSWGQPQHF.

This sequence joins TRBV10-2 and TRBJ2-4; D is uncertain. V was trimmed by 4 bases and J by 0 bases, leaving 4 bases between them. The CDR3 is 13 amino acids. The germline gives CDR1 WSHSY, CDR2 SAAADI. The CDR3 DNA sequence: TGCGCCAGCAGTGCGGGAGCCAAAAACATTCAGTACTTC. Amino acids: CASSAGAKNIQYF.

The chain is built from TRBV18 and TRBJ2-7; 8 nucleotides line up with TRBD2. In germline, CDR1 is KGHSH, CDR2 LQKENI. The CDR3 is made up of 16 amino acids. J was trimmed by 4 bases and V by 0 bases; bases with no gene match: 8. CDR3 amino acids: CASSPPGLGLGYEQYF. DNA of the CDR3: TGTGCCAGCTCACCACCGGGACTAGGATTGGGTTACGAGCAGTACTTC.

Only one count was recorded for this clone. This chain links TRBV4-1 with TRBJ1-4, with unresolved D. Germline assignment: CDR1 MGHRA and CDR2 YSYEKL. The length of the CDR3 is 11 residues. V lost 2 bases and J 12 bases, leaving 7 bases between the germline ends. CDR3 bases: TGCGCCAGCAGCCAATTTAGGGAACTGTTTTTT. Translation: CASSQFRELFF.

J is TRBJ2-1 and V is TRBV2, with D possibly matching TRBD2 (6 bases). This CDR3 has 15 residues. Germline V gene data show CDR1 as SNHLY and CDR2 as FYNNEI. Trimming shortened V by 7 bases and J by 5 bases, and 18 bases separated the two germline ends. The CDR3 DNA is TGTGCCAGCAAGGTACTCTCCCGGGGGAACAATGAGCAGTTCTTC. It translates to CASKVLSRGNNEQFF.

This rearrangement joins TRBV7-2 to TRBJ1-6, with unresolved D. The V end was cut by 5 bases, the J end by 6 bases, with 17 bases between. The length of the CDR3 is 16 residues. From germline, CDR1 is SGHTA and CDR2 FQGNSA. This CDR3 reads CASSKEVRAVNSPLHF. CDR3 in DNA: TGTGCCAGCAGCAAAGAAGTCCGGGCCGTTAATTCACCCCTCCACTTT.

The sample holds a few counts of this clone. The genes are TRBV27 and TRBJ2-5; 7 positions match TRBD1. J lost 0 bases, V lost 5 bases, and 3 bases had no gene match. The CDR3 has 14 residues. Germline CDR1 and CDR2: MNHEY and SMNVEV (reference sequence). The CDR3 loop is CASSRRGNQETQYF. CDR3 nucleotide sequence: TGTGCCAGCAGTCGCAGGGGGAACCAAGAGACCCAGTACTTC.

This clone appeared a single time. The rearrangement uses TRBV5-4 and TRBJ2-1; 13 nucleotides align to TRBD2. Losses at the gene ends were 0 bases for V and 4 bases for J; bases not matched to a gene: 4. CDR1 is SGHNT and CDR2 is YYREEE in the germline V gene (reference sequence). The CDR3 spans 17 residues. CDR3 protein: CASSLGKGLAGYNEQFF. The CDR3, as DNA: TGTGCCAGCAGCTTGGGGAAGGGACTAGCGGGATACAATGAGCAGTTCTTC.

The J gene is TRBJ1-5, the V gene TRBV7-2; perhaps TRBD1 as D (6 bases). The germline V gene has CDR1 SGHTA and CDR2 FQGNSA. Trimming removed 1 base at V and 1 base at J, with 14 bases between. This CDR3 is 17 amino acids long. CDR3 loop: CASSLVGASGSNQPQHF. The CDR3 nucleotides read TGTGCCAGCAGCTTAGTGGGGGCATCGGGAAGCAATCAGCCCCAGCATTTT.

This CDR3 is CASTPGQTYNEQFF. The CDR3 nucleotides read TGTGCCAGCACCCCTGGTCAAACCTACAATGAGCAGTTCTTC. This chain links TRBV28 with TRBJ2-1; D gene uncertain. Germline V gives CDR1 MDHEN, CDR2 SYDVKM. Trimming removed 7 bases from V and 2 bases from J, with 12 bases in between. The CDR3 consists of 14 residues.

There are a few counts of this clone. The chain has TRBV4-2 and TRBJ1-5, with D unclear. Germline CDR1 and CDR2: LGHNA and YNFKEQ. The CDR3 is made up of 17 amino acids. V gave up 0 bases and J gave up 0 bases, with 12 bases separating them. CDR3: CASSQDQLTASNQPQHF. CDR3 in DNA: TGTGCCAGCAGCCAAGATCAATTAACGGCTAGCAATCAGCCCCAGCATTTT.

The rearrangement joins TRBV2 to TRBJ2-7, with 8 nucleotides matching TRBD1. The trim removed 2 bases at V and 3 bases at J, leaving 3 bases unmatched. Germline V gene lookup returns CDR1 SNHLY and CDR2 FYNNEI. The CDR3 spans 14 residues. DNA of the CDR3: TGTGCCAGCAGTGAAAGGACAGGGAGCTACGAGCAGTACTTC. Translating it yields CASSERTGSYEQYF.

The CDR3: CASSLRRGGGEAFF. CDR3 nucleotide sequence: TGTGCCAGCAGCTTAAGGCGCGGGGGGGGTGAAGCTTTCTTT. The chain uses TRBV7-8 and TRBJ1-1; TRBD1 might be the D (5 bases). From germline, CDR1 is SGHVS and CDR2 FQNEAQ. With 2 bases removed from V and 7 bases from J, the gap between germline ends came to 14 bases. This CDR3 has 14 amino acids.

This chain uses TRBV5-1 with TRBJ2-1, with 8 positions matching TRBD2. Germline CDR1 is SGHRS and CDR2 is YFSETQ. V lost 4 bases, J lost 3 bases, and 9 bases stayed unmatched. The CDR3 totals 16 residues. As DNA, the CDR3 is TGCGCCAGCAGCGTTACTAGCGGAGCATACTACAATGAGCAGTTCTTC. Translated: CASSVTSGAYYNEQFF.

CDR3 protein: CASRSSTDTQYF. In nucleotides, the CDR3 is TGTGCCAGCAGGTCAAGCACAGATACGCAGTATTTT. This chain joins TRBV6-5 and TRBJ2-3, with D unresolved. CDR3 size: 12 residues. V lost 6 bases to trimming and J lost 0 bases, with 4 bases between them. Germline V gene sequence: CDR1 MNHEY, CDR2 SVGAGI.

The genes are TRBV18 and TRBJ2-7, with a possible D match to TRBD1 (5 bases). Trimming left V 3 bases short and J 2 bases short, with 17 bases between. The V gene's germline CDR1 is KGHSH and CDR2 LQKENI. This CDR3 contains 16 residues. As DNA, the CDR3 is TGTGCCAGCTCACCCCCAGGTTGGCAGGGTACCTACGAGCAGTACTTC. It encodes CASSPPGWQGTYEQYF.

This clone was counted many times. The genes are TRBV4-2 and TRBJ2-7; tentative D call: TRBD2 (6 bases). Trimming took 1 base from V and 0 from J, leaving 13 bases between them. From germline, CDR1 is LGHNA and CDR2 YNFKEQ. The CDR3 has 16 residues. The CDR3 spells CASSQVVAESSYEQYF. In DNA, the CDR3 is TGTGCCAGCAGCCAAGTTGTAGCGGAGAGCTCCTACGAGCAGTACTTC.

The chain recombines TRBV28 with TRBJ2-7, with TRBD2 identical over 14 bases. V gave up 3 bases and J gave up 6 bases; unmatched junction bases: 7. The CDR3 length is 16 residues. CDR1 MDHEN and CDR2 SYDVKM come from the germline V gene. CDR3 DNA: TGTGCCAGCAGTTTGGGGACTAGCGGGAGTTTCTCCGAGCAGTACTTC. It yields the protein CASSLGTSGSFSEQYF.

This clone has just one count. The CDR3 DNA is TGTGCCAGCAGTTTTGATTCGGGGGGTTGGGCCGGGGAGCTGTTTTTT. Translated, it gives CASSFDSGGWAGELFF. The chain couples TRBV27 to TRBJ2-2, with TRBD2 identical over 7 bases. The CDR3 covers 16 residues. V gave up 3 bases and J gave up 6 bases; unmatched junction bases: 10. Germline lookup yields CDR1 MNHEY and CDR2 SMNVEV (reference sequence).

The J gene is TRBJ2-4, the V gene TRBV12-5; tentative D call: TRBD1 (5 bases). The CDR3 sequence is 19 residues long. Per the germline V gene, CDR1 is LGHNT and CDR2 is FRNRAP. Trimming took off 2 bases at V and 1 base at J, with 21 bases between the two ends. DNA of the CDR3: TGTGCTAGTGGTTTGCCCTCCCCCAGGGAAATAAGGGCCAAAAACATTCAGTACTTC. Translation gives CASGLPSPREIRAKNIQYF.

The genes are TRBV19 and TRBJ1-5, with TRBD1 as a possible D gene (5 bases). This CDR3 is built from 14 residues. V lost 6 bases and J 0 bases, leaving 9 bases between the germline ends. Germline CDR1 LNHDA, CDR2 SQIVND (reference sequence). The CDR3 nucleotides are TGTGCCAGTAGGAGGGGAAATAGCAATCAGCCCCAGCATTTT. The encoded protein is CASRRGNSNQPQHF.

The V call is TRBV5-1, the J call TRBJ1-3, with no clear D. Trimming shortened V by 0 bases and J by 0 bases, and 10 bases separated the two germline ends. The CDR3 is 16 residues long. Per germline, CDR1 SGHRS and CDR2 YFSETQ. This CDR3 reads CASSLDPSTSGNTIYF. The CDR3 DNA follows: TGCGCCAGCAGCTTGGATCCTTCCACCTCTGGAAACACCATATATTTT. The full variable domain, in which reference TRBV5-1 and TRBJ1-3 provide the parts outside the CDR3, is KAGVTQTPRYLIKTRGQQVTLSCSPISGHRSVSWYQQTPGQGLQFLFEYFSETQRNKGNFPGRFSGRQFSNSRSEMNVSTLELGDSALYLCASSLDPSTSGNTIYFGEGSWLTVV.

The rearrangement uses TRBV10-2 and TRBJ2-7; D remains ambiguous. Between the trimmed V and J ends, which lost 2 bases and 2 bases, there was a span of 7 bases. The CDR3 has 13 amino acids. Looked up from germline, CDR1 is WSHSY and CDR2 is SAAADI. DNA of the CDR3: TGCGCCAGCAGTGAGCAAGCGCCCTACGAGCAGTACTTC. Protein: CASSEQAPYEQYF.